Listed here are 9 T cell receptor beta chains from one sample, sequenced in a study of neurological immune-mediated disorders. TCRdb re-analysed the 5' RACE reads in MiXCR, keeping a single row per CDR3 protein. This sample carries 30,000 to 50,000 distinct CDR3 sequences, 7.2% of them seen once, and the ten largest clones take approximately 5.4%. The sample comprised CD4+ T cells from blood. These receptors were taken from a man aged 45-60 years in good health.

The sample holds many counts of this clonotype. V gene TRBV29-1 combines with J gene TRBJ2-5; D may be TRBD2 (6 bases). Germline V gene lookup returns CDR1 SQVTM and CDR2 ANQGSEA. Trimming took 5 bases from V and 3 from J, leaving 10 bases between them. The CDR3 runs to 12 residues. CDR3 protein: CSVLRGEETQYF. CDR3 DNA: TGCAGCGTTTTGCGGGGAGAAGAGACCCAGTACTTC.

This clonotype was seen many times. The V gene is TRBV7-9, the J gene TRBJ2-7, with 13 bases matching TRBD2. Germline assignment: CDR1 SEHNR and CDR2 FQNEAQ (reference sequence). Unmatched junction bases numbered 3, after V lost 4 bases and J lost 0 bases. The CDR3 sequence is 16 residues long. CDR3 bases: TGTGCCAGCAGCTCTTGGACTAGCGGGAGCTCCTACGAGCAGTACTTC. Translating gives CASSSWTSGSSYEQYF. Full variable domain (remainder filled in from reference TRBV7-9 and TRBJ2-7): DTGVSQNPRHKITKRGQNVTFRCDPISEHNRLYWYRQTLGQGPEFLTYFQNEAQLEKSRLLSDRFSAERPKGSFSTLEIQRTEQGDSAMYLCASSSWTSGSSYEQYFGPGTRLTVT.

This clonotype was found many times. The V call is TRBV7-3, the J call TRBJ2-2, with 7 positions matching TRBD2. CDR1 is SGHTA and CDR2 is FQGTGA in the germline V gene. CDR3 size: 13 residues. J was trimmed by 6 bases and V by 7 bases; bases with no gene match: 5. The CDR3 bases are TGTGCCAGCAACAATGGGGGGGCCGGGGAGCTGTTTTTT. This codes for CASNNGGAGELFF.

This clonotype came up many times. V usage is TRBV29-1 and J usage is TRBJ1-3; tentative D call: TRBD1 (5 bases). V was pared by 6 bases and J by 1 base, with 10 bases between. This CDR3 has 13 residues. The germline gives CDR1 SQVTM, CDR2 ANQGSEA. CDR3 protein: CSVLQGSGNTIYF. The CDR3 DNA sequence: TGCAGCGTCCTTCAGGGTTCTGGAAACACCATATATTTT.

This clonotype came up many times. The genes are TRBV20-1 and TRBJ2-1; perhaps D is TRBD1 or TRBD2 (7 bases each). Trimming left V 4 bases short and J 9 bases short, with 16 bases between. Germline CDR1 is DFQATT and CDR2 is SNEGSKA (reference sequence). CDR3 size: 13 residues. The DNA for the CDR3 is TGCAGTGCTAAGCAGGGGGGGAGAGGTGAGCAGTTCTTC. Amino acid sequence: CSAKQGGRGEQFF.

This clonotype was counted ten times or more. The CDR3 DNA is TGCAGTGCTTATACGGGGTGGCTAGCGGGAGTCTCCTACAATGAGCAGTTCTTC. Its protein is CSAYTGWLAGVSYNEQFF. The gene calls are TRBV20-1 and TRBJ2-1; 10 positions agree with TRBD2. The CDR3 has 18 amino acids. V lost 5 bases, J lost 0 bases, and 13 bases stayed unmatched. CDR1 and CDR2 from the germline V gene are DFQATT and SNEGSKA (reference sequence).

This clonotype showed up many times. The chain has TRBV20-1 and TRBJ1-5; D unresolved. V lost 3 bases and J lost 3, with 12 bases in between. The V gene's germline CDR1 is DFQATT and CDR2 SNEGSKA (reference sequence). The CDR3 extends over 14 amino acids. The CDR3 here is CSASIVDPNQPQHF. CDR3 nucleotides: TGCAGTGCTAGCATCGTCGACCCCAATCAGCCCCAGCATTTT.

The sample holds many counts of this clonotype. The gene calls are TRBV9 and TRBJ1-6; maybe TRBD1 (5 bases). Germline CDR1 reads SGDLS; CDR2 reads YYNGEE. The ends were cut back, 2 bases at V and 10 bases at J, with 16 bases in the middle. The CDR3 length is 15 residues. The CDR3 here is CASSVAGLGGSPLHF. CDR3 nucleotide sequence: TGTGCCAGCAGCGTGGCAGGGCTTGGGGGGTCACCCCTCCACTTT.

The chain uses TRBV28 and TRBJ2-2, with TRBD2 matching over 13 bases. The CDR3 loop spans 16 amino acids. Per the germline V gene, CDR1 is MDHEN and CDR2 is SYDVKM. The V gene end was trimmed by 4 bases and the J gene end by 5 bases; junction bases not matched to a gene: 4. In DNA form, the CDR3 reads TGTGCCAGCAGTTCGGGACTAGCGGGACGGACCGGGGAGCTGTTTTTT. It is translated as CASSSGLAGRTGELFF.